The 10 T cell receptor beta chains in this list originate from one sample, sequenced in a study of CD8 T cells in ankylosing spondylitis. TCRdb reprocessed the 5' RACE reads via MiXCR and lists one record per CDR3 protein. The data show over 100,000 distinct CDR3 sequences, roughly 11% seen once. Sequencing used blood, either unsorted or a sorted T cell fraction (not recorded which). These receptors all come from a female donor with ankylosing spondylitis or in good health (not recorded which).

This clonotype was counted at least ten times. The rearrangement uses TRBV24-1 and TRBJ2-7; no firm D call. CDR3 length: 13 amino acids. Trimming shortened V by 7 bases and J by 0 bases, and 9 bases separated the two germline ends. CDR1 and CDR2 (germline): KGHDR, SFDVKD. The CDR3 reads CATSPDDSYEQYF. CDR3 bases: TGTGCCACCAGCCCTGATGACTCCTACGAGCAGTACTTC.

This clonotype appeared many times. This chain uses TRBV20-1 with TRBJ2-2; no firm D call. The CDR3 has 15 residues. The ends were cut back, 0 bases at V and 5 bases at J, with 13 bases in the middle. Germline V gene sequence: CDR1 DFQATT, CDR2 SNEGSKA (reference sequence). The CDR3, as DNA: TGCAGTGCTAGAGATCGCGCAGTCGGAACCGGGGAGCTGTTTTTT. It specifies CSARDRAVGTGELFF.

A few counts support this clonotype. The CDR3 nucleotides are TGCAGCGTTGGGTTGGGGTATGGCTACACCTTC. It yields the protein CSVGLGYGYTF. V is TRBV29-1 and J is TRBJ1-2, with D unresolved. The V end was cut by 4 bases, the J end by 5 bases, with 8 bases between. The length of the CDR3 is 11 residues. CDR1 is SQVTM and CDR2 is ANQGSEA in the germline V gene. The full variable domain, with the rest looked up from reference TRBV29-1 and TRBJ1-2, is SAVISQKPSRDICQRGTSLTIQCQVDSQVTMMFWYRQQPGQSLTLIATANQGSEATYESGFVIDKFPISRPNLTFSTLTVSNMSPEDSSIYLCSVGLGYGYTFGSGTRLTVV.

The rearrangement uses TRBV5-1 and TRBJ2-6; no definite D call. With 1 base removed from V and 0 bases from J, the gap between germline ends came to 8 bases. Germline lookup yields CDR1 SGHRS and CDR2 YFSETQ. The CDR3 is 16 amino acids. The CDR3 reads CASSLNGPSGANVLTF. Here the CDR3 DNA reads TGCGCCAGCAGCTTGAACGGGCCCTCTGGGGCCAACGTCCTGACTTTC.

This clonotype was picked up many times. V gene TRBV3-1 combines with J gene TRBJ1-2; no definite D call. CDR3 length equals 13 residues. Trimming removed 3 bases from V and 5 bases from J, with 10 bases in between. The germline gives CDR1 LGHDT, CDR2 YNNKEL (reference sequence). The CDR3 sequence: CASSQVSTYGYTF. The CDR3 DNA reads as TGTGCCAGCAGCCAGGTCAGCACTTATGGCTACACCTTC.

CDR3 loop: CASSLRYDEQFF. Written as DNA, the CDR3 is TGTGCCAGCAGCTTAAGGTACGATGAGCAGTTCTTC. The V gene is TRBV11-2, the J gene TRBJ2-1; D remains unclear. Trimming took off 2 bases at V and 8 bases at J, with 7 bases between the two ends. The germline CDR1 and CDR2 sequences are SGHAT and FQNNGV. This CDR3 has 12 residues.

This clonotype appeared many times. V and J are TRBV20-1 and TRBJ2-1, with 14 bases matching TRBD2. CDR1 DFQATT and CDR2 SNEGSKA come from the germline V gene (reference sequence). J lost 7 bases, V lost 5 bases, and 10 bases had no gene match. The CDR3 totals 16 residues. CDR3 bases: TGCAGTGCTGTAGTGACTAGCGGGGGGGGAAGGAATGAGCAGTTCTTC. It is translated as CSAVVTSGGGRNEQFF.

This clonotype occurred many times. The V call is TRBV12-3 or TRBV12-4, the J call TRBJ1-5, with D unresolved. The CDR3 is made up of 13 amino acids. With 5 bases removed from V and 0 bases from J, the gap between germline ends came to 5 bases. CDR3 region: CASSLYSNQPQHF. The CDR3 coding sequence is TGTGCCAGCAGTCTTTATAGCAATCAGCCCCAGCATTTT.

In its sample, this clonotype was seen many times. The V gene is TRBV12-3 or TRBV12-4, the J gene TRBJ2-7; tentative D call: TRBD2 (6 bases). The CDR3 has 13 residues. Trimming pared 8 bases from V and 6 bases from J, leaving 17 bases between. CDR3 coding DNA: TGTGCCAGCTCCCCCGGTGGAGGGACCGAGCAGTACTTC. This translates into CASSPGGGTEQYF.

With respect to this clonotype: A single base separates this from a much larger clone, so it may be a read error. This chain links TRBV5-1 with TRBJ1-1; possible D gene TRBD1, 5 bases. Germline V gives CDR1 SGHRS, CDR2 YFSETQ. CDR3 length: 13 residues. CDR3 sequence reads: CAGSPPRATEAFF. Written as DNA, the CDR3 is TGCGCCGGCAGCCCGCCCAGGGCCACTGAAGCTTTCTTT. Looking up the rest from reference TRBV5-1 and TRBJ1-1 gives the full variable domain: KAGVTQTPRYLIKTRGQQVTLSCSPISGHRSVSWYQQTPGQGLQFLFEYFSETQRNKGNFPGRFSGRQFSNSRSEMNVSTLELGDSALYLCAGSPPRATEAFFGQGTRLTVV.